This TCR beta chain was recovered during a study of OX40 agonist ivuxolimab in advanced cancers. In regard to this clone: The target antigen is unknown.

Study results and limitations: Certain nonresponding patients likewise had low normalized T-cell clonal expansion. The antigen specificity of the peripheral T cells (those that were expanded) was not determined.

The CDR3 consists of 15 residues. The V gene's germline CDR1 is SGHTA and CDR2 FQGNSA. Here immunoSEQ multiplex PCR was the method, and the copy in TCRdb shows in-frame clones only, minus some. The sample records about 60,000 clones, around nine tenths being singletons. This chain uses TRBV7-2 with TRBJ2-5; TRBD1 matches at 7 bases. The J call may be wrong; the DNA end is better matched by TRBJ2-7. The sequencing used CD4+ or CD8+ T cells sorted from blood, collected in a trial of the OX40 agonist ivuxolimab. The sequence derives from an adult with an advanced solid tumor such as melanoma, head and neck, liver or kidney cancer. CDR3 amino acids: CASSYRQGSSYEQYF. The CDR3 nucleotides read TGTGCCAGCAGCTACCGACAGGGATCGTCCTACGAGCAGTACTTC.